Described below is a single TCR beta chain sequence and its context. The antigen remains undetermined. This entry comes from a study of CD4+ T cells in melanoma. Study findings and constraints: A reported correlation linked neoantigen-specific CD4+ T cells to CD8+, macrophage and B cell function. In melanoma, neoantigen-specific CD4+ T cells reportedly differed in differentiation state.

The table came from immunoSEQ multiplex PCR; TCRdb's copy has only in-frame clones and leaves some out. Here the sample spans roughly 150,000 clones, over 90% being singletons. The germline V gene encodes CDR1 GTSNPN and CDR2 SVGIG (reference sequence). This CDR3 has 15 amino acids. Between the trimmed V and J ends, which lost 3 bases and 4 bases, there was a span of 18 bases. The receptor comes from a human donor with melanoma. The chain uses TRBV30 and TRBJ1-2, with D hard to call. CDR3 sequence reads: CAWSRTGRLPYGYTF. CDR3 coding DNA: TGTGCCTGGAGCCGCACGGGCCGATTGCCCTATGGCTACACCTTC.